This entry features one TCR beta chain sequence. What it binds is unknown. The data were produced by immunoSEQ multiplex PCR, yet TCRdb's version contains in-frame clones alone and is incomplete. The sample contains roughly 58,000 clones, roughly four fifths of which appear only once. The sample is drawn from a study of T cells in localized non-small cell lung cancer. Overall study findings and caveats: Since sequencing was restricted to only one region of the tumor, intratumor heterogeneity remains a possibility. Of the tissues analyzed, uninvolved adjacent lung showed maximal T cell clonality, greater than tumor.

Germline assignment: CDR1 MGHDK and CDR2 SYGVNS. The CDR3 extends over 14 amino acids. V lost 4 bases to trimming and J lost 5 bases, with 12 bases between them. The sequence was obtained from a man aged 40 to 70 with stage II lung adenocarcinoma. V gene TRBV25-1 combines with J gene TRBJ2-1, with D perhaps TRBD2 (6 bases). The input for sequencing was PBMCs, taken before any cancer treatment. The CDR3 sequence is CASSGGLNHNEQFF. The CDR3 DNA sequence: TGTGCCAGCAGTGGGGGACTGAACCACAATGAGCAGTTCTTC.